This T cell receptor beta chain comes out of a study of blood T cell repertoires in COVID-19. Using immunoSEQ multiplex PCR, the repertoire was profiled, and TCRdb retains in-frame clones only, with some absent. This table holds 95,000 to 120,000 clones, 88% found once. V lost 4 bases, J lost 4 bases, and 9 bases stayed unmatched. Germline CDR1 LGHDT, CDR2 YNNKEL (reference sequence). This CDR3 spans 17 amino acids. The rearrangement links TRBV3-1 (or the pseudogene TRBV3-2) to TRBJ2-3; 12 positions agree with TRBD2. Sequencing was carried out using peripheral blood. This sequence originates from a human donor in a cohort sampled during active COVID-19. The CDR3 sequence: CASSRSQLAGGSDTQYF. The DNA for the CDR3 is TGTGCCAGCAGCCGGTCCCAACTAGCGGGAGGTTCAGATACGCAGTATTTT.